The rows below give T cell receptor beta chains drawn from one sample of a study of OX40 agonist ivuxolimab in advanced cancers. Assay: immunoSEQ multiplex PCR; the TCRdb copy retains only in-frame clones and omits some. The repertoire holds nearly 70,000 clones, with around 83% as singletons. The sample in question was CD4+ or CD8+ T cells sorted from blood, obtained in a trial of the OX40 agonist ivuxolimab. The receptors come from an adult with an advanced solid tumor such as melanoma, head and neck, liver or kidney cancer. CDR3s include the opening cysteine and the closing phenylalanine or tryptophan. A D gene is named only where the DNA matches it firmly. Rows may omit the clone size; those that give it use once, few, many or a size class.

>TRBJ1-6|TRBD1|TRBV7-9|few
CASSLGQGFYNSPLHF
TGTGCCAGCAGCTTAGGACAGGGATTCTATAATTCACCCCTCCACTTT
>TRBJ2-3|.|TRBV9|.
CASSEGRRGGTDTQYF
TGTGCCAGCAGCGAGGGGCGGCGCGGAGGCACAGATACGCAGTATTTT
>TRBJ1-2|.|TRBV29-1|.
CSVRVDGYTF
TGCAGCGTAAGGGTCGATGGCTACACCTTC
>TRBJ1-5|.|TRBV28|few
CASSLPNQPQHF
TGTGCCAGCAGTTTACCAAATCAGCCCCAGCATTTT
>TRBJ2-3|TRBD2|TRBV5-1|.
CASSLAGTSGPYTDTQYF
TGCGCCAGCAGCTTGGCGGGGACTAGCGGGCCATACACAGATACGCAGTATTTT
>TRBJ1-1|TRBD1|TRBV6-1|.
CASRDRGTGNTEAFF
TGTGCCAGCAGGGACAGGGGGACTGGGAACACTGAAGCTTTCTTT
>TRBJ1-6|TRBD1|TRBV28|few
CASTGGVSPLHF
TGTGCCAGCACAGGGGGCGTTTCACCCCTCCACTTT
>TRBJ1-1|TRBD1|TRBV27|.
CASRGQGNTEAFF
TGTGCCAGCCGGGGACAGGGTAACACTGAAGCTTTCTTT
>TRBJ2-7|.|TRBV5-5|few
CASSLGWDTTYEQYF
TGTGCCAGCAGCTTGGGGTGGGACACTACCTACGAGCAGTACTTC
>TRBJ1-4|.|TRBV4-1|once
CASSHIGRGKGNEKLFF
TGCGCCAGCAGCCACATTGGAAGGGGCAAGGGAAATGAAAAACTGTTTTTT
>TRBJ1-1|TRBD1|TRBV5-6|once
CASSARDRANTEAFF
TGTGCCAGCAGCGCCCGGGACAGGGCAAACACTGAAGCTTTCTTT
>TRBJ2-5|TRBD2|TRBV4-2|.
CASSLREAGAFQETQYF
TGTGCCAGCAGCCTGCGGGAAGCGGGGGCGTTTCAAGAGACCCAGTACTTC
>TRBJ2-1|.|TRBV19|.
CASSLTGLSEQFF
TGTGCCAGTAGTCTCACGGGGTTGAGTGAGCAGTTCTTC
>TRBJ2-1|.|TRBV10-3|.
CAISPGRGGGNEQFF
TGTGCCATCAGTCCTGGGCGGGGAGGTGGGAATGAGCAGTTCTTC
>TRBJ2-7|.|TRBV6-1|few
CASTNRVYEQYF
TGTGCCAGCACGAATCGAGTCTACGAGCAGTACTTC
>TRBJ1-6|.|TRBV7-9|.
CASSLASSPLHF
TGTGCCAGCAGCTTAGCTAGTTCACCCCTCCACTTT
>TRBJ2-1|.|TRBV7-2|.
CASSYTRAKNEQFF
TGTGCCAGCAGTTATACTAGAGCGAAGAATGAGCAGTTCTTC
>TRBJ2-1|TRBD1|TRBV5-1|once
CASSSGQGGYNEQFF
TGCGCCAGCAGCAGCGGACAGGGTGGGTACAATGAGCAGTTCTTC
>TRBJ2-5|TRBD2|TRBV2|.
CANSRGGNGLETQYF
TGTGCCAACTCCCGGGGAGGGAATGGCCTAGAGACCCAGTACTTC
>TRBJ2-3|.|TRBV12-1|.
CASSYPSRGGGDSTDTQYF
TGTGCCAGCAGCTACCCCTCCCGGGGTGGCGGGGATAGCACAGATACGCAGTATTTT
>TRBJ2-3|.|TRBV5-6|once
CASSLGPPEQTDTQYF
TGTGCCAGCAGCTTGGGCCCCCCGGAGCAGACAGATACGCAGTATTTT
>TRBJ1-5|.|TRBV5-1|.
CASSLGQVGQPQHF
TGCGCCAGCAGCTTGGGACAGGTCGGTCAGCCCCAGCATTTT
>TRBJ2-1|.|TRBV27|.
CASIPDWSSYNEQFF
TGTGCCAGCATTCCCGACTGGAGCTCCTACAATGAGCAGTTCTTC
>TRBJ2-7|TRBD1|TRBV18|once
CASSPSQGDNRF
TGTGCCAGCTCACCAAGCCAGGGGGATAATCGCTTC
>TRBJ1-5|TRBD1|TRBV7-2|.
CASKGQGGNQPQHF
TGTGCCAGCAAAGGACAGGGTGGGAATCAGCCCCAGCATTTT
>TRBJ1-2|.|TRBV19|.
CASISGSLAHYGYTF
TGTGCCAGTATTTCAGGGTCCCTGGCCCACTATGGCTACACCTTC
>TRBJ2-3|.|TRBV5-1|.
CASSLAGGATTDTQYF
TGCGCCAGCAGCTTGGCCGGCGGGGCTACCACAGATACGCAGTATTTT
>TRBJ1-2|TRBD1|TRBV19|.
CATRDRVDPFDGYTF
TGTGCCACCCGGGACAGGGTTGACCCCTTTGATGGCTACACCTTC
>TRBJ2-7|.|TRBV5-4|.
CASSAGRTYEQYF
TGTGCCAGCAGCGCGGGACGGACCTACGAGCAGTACTTC
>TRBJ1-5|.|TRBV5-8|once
CASRRQGLGNQPQHF
TGTGCCAGCAGGCGGCAGGGTTTAGGCAATCAGCCCCAGCATTTT
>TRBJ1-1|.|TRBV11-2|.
CASSLTSWTEAFF
TGTGCCAGCAGCTTAACCTCTTGGACTGAAGCTTTCTTT
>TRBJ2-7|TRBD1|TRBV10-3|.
CAVQGAITVREQYF
TGTGCCGTACAGGGGGCCATTACTGTCCGCGAGCAGTACTTC
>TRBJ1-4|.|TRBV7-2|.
CASSRDKGNEKLFF
TGTGCCAGCAGCAGAGACAAAGGGAATGAAAAACTGTTTTTT
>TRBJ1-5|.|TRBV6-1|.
CASTETTGRNQPQHF
TGTGCCAGCACCGAAACGACAGGCCGCAATCAGCCCCAGCATTTT
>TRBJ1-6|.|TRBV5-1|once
CASSLGGDNSPLHF
TGCGCCAGCAGCTTGGGCGGAGATAATTCACCCCTCCACTTT
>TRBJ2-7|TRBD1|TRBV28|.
CASSQGQGTLYEQYF
TGTGCCAGCAGCCAAGGACAGGGGACCCTATACGAGCAGTACTTC
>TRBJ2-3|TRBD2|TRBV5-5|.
CASSSLGGGTSGGRTDTQYF
TGTGCCAGCAGCTCGCTTGGTGGTGGGACTAGCGGGGGGCGCACAGATACGCAGTATTTT
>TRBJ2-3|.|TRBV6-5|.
CASTPSRTDTQYF
TGTGCCAGCACCCCGAGCAGGACAGATACGCAGTATTTT
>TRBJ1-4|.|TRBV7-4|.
CASSLRRGAGNEKLFF
TGTGCCAGCAGCTTGCGCCGGGGGGCTGGGAATGAAAAACTGTTTTTT
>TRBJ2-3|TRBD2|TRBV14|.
CASSQTSGGAYTQYF
TGTGCCAGCAGCCAGACTAGCGGGGGGGCCTATACGCAGTATTTT
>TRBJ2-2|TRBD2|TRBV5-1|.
CASSLDALAVNTGELFF
TGCGCCAGCAGCTTGGATGCACTAGCGGTGAACACCGGGGAGCTGTTTTTT
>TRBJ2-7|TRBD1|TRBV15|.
CATTLGQGARSYEQYF
TGTGCCACCACCTTAGGCCAGGGGGCGAGGTCCTACGAGCAGTACTTC
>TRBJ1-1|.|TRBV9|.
CASSEMTRTGTFF
TGTGCCAGCAGTGAGATGACGAGGACCGGAACTTTCTTT
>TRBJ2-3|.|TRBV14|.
CASSQVWGGGTDTQYF
TGTGCCAGCAGCCAAGTGTGGGGAGGTGGAACAGATACGCAGTATTTT
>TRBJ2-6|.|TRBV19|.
CASMHAGANVLTF
TGTGCCAGTATGCACGCCGGGGCCAACGTCCTGACTTTC
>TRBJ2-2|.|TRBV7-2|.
CASSLGAARDDTGELFF
TGTGCCAGCAGCTTAGGGGCGGCTAGGGACGACACCGGGGAGCTGTTTTTT
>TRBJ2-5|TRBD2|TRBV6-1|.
CASRRSGGPQETQYF
TGTGCCAGCAGACGAAGCGGGGGGCCGCAAGAGACCCAGTACTTC
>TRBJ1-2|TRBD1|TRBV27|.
CASQDRQRSYGYTF
TGTGCCAGCCAGGACAGGCAAAGGAGCTATGGCTACACCTTC
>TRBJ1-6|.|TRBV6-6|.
CASSRTTLNSPLHF
TGTGCCAGCAGTCGGACCACGTTGAATTCACCCCTCCACTTT
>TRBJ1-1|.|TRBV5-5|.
CASSLADPRGTEAFF
TGTGCCAGCAGCTTGGCAGACCCTCGAGGGACTGAAGCTTTCTTT
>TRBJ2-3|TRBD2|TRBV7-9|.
CASSLWADGGAGPQYF
TGTGCCAGCAGCTTATGGGCTGACGGGGGGGCTGGTCCTCAGTATTTT
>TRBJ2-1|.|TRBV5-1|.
CASSLSLAKYNEQFF
TGCGCCAGCAGCTTGAGCCTAGCGAAGTACAATGAGCAGTTCTTC
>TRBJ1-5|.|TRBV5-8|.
CASSLRGDNQPQHF
TGTGCCAGCAGCTTGCGCGGTGACAATCAGCCCCAGCATTTT